The clone carrying this TCR beta chain was found a few times. Its target is not known. These data belong to a study of T cells in Graves' hyperthyroidism and ophthalmopathy. Findings and caveats of the study: Blood also showed most of the thyroid clonotypes that were expanded above 0.001. The model foresaw ophthalmopathy a median roughly 6 months prior to onset. Ophthalmopathy was separated from stable hyperthyroidism by a 13 V-J model.

TCR beta CDR3 regions were amplified from RNA. First-round RT-PCR targeting the TCR CDR3 was performed with the HTBI primer set. Each CDR3 protein is one row after TCRdb ran MiXCR on the multiplex PCR reads. The sample has hundreds of thousands of distinct CDR3 sequences, 45% seen once; the top ten hold 6.5% to 9%. Researchers barred patients who had uncontrolled infection, other autoimmune disease, pregnancy or lactation. The CDR3 extends over 15 amino acids. With V trimmed by 5 bases and J by 9 bases, 10 bases remained unmatched. Germline V gives CDR1 SGHTA, CDR2 FQGNSA. Sequencing was performed on peripheral blood or thyroid tissue (not recorded which). This chain connects TRBV7-2 to TRBJ1-6, with TRBD1 matching 7 bases. This receptor was obtained from an adult man with Graves' disease, either hyperthyroidism or ophthalmopathy (not recorded which). This CDR3 reads CASSPERQGGSPLHF. The CDR3 bases are TGTGCCAGCAGCCCAGAGCGACAGGGCGGTTCACCCCTCCACTTT.